This T cell receptor beta chain was identified in a study of T cells after yellow fever vaccination. Findings and caveats of the study: Most primary-vaccination clones reappeared after the booster (just under 98% CD4, about 88% CD8).

As regards this clonotype: What it recognizes is unknown.

Germline V gene data show CDR1 as SGHRS and CDR2 as YFSETQ. The CDR3 length is 16 residues. V was cut by 3 bases and J by 5 bases, with 20 bases left in between. MiXCR, applied by TCRdb to the 5' RACE reads, yields one record per CDR3 protein. Of 250,000 to 400,000 distinct CDR3 sequences listed, roughly 4% are singletons. The specimen comprised PBMCs, sampled 5 days after the yellow fever booster vaccination. The clonotype comes from a man aged 18 to 29 who received the YFV17D yellow fever vaccine. The chain combines TRBV5-1 with TRBJ2-5; perhaps D is TRBD1 or TRBD2 (7 bases each). The CDR3 loop reads CASSWDYRDSTETQYF. The CDR3 DNA is TGCGCCAGCAGCTGGGACTACCGGGACAGTACCGAGACCCAGTACTTC.